This T cell receptor beta chain stems from a study of tumor-infiltrating lymphocytes in glioblastoma multiforme. This clonotype was found once. TCRB libraries came from RNA via three nested multiplex PCR rounds. TCRdb itself ran the multiplex PCR reads through MiXCR, one entry per CDR3 protein. The data show some 8,000 distinct CDR3 sequences, with about four fifths seen just once and around 50% held by the top ten. Sequencing was done on a sample of brain tumor tissue. The TCR comes from a male donor with glioblastoma.

Here the CDR3 DNA reads TGCAGCGTTGAGGCGGCCTCGGGGCAGCCCCAGCATTTT. It translates to CSVEAASGQPQHF. The chain has TRBV29-1 and TRBJ1-5; D remains ambiguous. V was pared by 3 bases and J by 7 bases, with 13 bases between. This CDR3 is built from 13 residues. Germline V lookup: CDR1 SQVTM, CDR2 ANQGSEA.